The entry below gives a single TCR beta chain sequence along with its context. The data derive from a study of cytotoxic CD8 clonotypes in ibrutinib-treated CLL. Background on the study: Once patients had received a median 12 months of treatment, range 6 to 36, response samples were obtained.

The CDR3 has 21 amino acids. Germline values: CDR1 MDHEN, CDR2 SYDVKM. The V and J ends lost 5 bases and 3 bases, in that order; junction bases with no gene match: 24. Generated by immunoSEQ multiplex PCR, the TCRdb table keeps only in-frame clones and is missing some. There are about 76,000 clones in the sample; just over 85% occur only once, and under 6% lies in the top ten. This chain connects TRBV28 to TRBJ2-3; 9 bases are shared with TRBD1. The TCR comes from a human donor with chronic lymphocytic leukemia. The input for sequencing was PBMCs, taken before ibrutinib treatment. The DNA of the CDR3 is TGTGCCAGCAGTCGAGCTTATTCGGGACAGGGCGCTAGGGGGGGAACAGATACGCAGTATTTT. Its protein product is CASSRAYSGQGARGGTDTQYF.